The source of this TCR beta chain is a study of cytomegalovirus exposure and HLA in healthy donors. Germline V gene sequence: CDR1 SNHLY, CDR2 FYNNEI. The ends were cut back, 4 bases at V and 0 bases at J, with 7 bases in the middle. CDR3 length equals 13 residues. This PCR relied on a set of 60 Vbeta primers and 13 Jbeta primers. Produced via immunoSEQ multiplex PCR; TCRdb's table is partial and in-frame only. Of roughly 160,000 clones in the sample, approximately 80% were seen once. The chain links TRBV2 to TRBJ2-7; D might be TRBD1 (6 bases). The sequencing input was PBMCs. The source is a man in his thirties or forties in good health and CMV-seropositive. The DNA for the CDR3 is TGTGCCAGCAGTGGGACAGTCTCCTACGAGCAGTACTTC. Its protein is CASSGTVSYEQYF.